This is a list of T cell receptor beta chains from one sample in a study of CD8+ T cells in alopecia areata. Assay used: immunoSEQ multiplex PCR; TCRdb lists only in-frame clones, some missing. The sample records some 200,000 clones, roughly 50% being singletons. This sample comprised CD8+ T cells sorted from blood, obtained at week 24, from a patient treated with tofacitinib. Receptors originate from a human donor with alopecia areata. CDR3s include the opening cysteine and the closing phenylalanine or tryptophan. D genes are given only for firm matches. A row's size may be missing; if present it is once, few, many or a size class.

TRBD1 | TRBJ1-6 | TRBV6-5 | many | CASRAGTGNNSPLHF | TGTGCCAGCAGGGCCGGGACAGGGAATAATTCACCCCTCCACTTT
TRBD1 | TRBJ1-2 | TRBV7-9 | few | CASSPRDRLYGYTF | TGTGCCAGCAGCCCCCGGGACAGACTCTATGGCTACACCTTC
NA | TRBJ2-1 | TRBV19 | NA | CASSILGGGGNNEQFF | TGTGCCAGTAGTATATTGGGAGGTGGGGGGAACAATGAGCAGTTCTTC
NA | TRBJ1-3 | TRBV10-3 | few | CAISESKVPVNTIYF | TGTGCCATCAGTGAGTCGAAAGTACCCGTAAACACCATATATTTT
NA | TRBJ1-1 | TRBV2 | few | CASSDEEGKNTEAFF | TGTGCCAGCAGCGACGAGGAGGGCAAGAACACTGAAGCTTTCTTT
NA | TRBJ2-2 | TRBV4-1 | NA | CASSQDRAPQGELFF | TGCGCCAGCAGCCAAGATAGGGCCCCCCAAGGGGAGCTGTTTTTT
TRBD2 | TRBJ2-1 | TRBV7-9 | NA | CASSSRLAGGPWNEQFF | TGTGCCAGCAGCTCCCGACTAGCGGGGGGGCCGTGGAATGAGCAGTTCTTC
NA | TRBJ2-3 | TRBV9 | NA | CASSPQGGSTDTQYF | TGTGCCAGCAGCCCCCAGGGGGGCAGCACAGATACGCAGTATTTT
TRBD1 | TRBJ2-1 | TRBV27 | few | CASSAGTGVREQFF | TGTGCCAGCAGTGCCGGGACAGGGGTACGGGAGCAGTTCTTC
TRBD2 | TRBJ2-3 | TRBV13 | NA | CASSPSAGGRTDTQYF | TGTGCCAGCAGCCCCTCAGCGGGGGGCCGGACAGATACGCAGTATTTT
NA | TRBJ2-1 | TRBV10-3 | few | CAIRDGGTQNEQFF | TGTGCCATCAGGGATGGGGGAACCCAAAATGAGCAGTTCTTC
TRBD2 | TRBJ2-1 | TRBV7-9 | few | CASRGSAGPYNEQFF | TGTGCCAGCAGAGGATCAGCGGGACCATACAATGAGCAGTTCTTC
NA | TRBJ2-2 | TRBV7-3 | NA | CASSLRGGVVDTGELFF | TGTGCCAGCAGCTTACGGGGCGGGGTAGTGGACACCGGGGAGCTGTTTTTT
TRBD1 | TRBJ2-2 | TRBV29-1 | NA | CSADRGQNTGELFF | TGCAGCGCCGACAGGGGACAGAACACCGGGGAGCTGTTTTTT
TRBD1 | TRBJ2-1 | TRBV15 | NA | CATSNDREEQFF | TGTGCCACCAGTAACGACAGGGAAGAGCAGTTCTTC
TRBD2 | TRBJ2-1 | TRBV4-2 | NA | CASSHLGTSGGYNEQFF | TGTGCCAGCAGCCACCTGGGGACTAGCGGGGGGTACAATGAGCAGTTCTTC
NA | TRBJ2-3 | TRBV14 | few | CASSHVGRRTDTQYF | TGTGCCAGCAGCCACGTTGGACGTCGCACAGATACGCAGTATTTT
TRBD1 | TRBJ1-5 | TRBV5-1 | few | CASSVAGDSPNQPQHF | TGCGCCAGCAGCGTGGCCGGGGACAGCCCCAATCAGCCCCAGCATTTT
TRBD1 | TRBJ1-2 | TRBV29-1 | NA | CSVMTGRSNYGYTF | TGCAGCGTTATGACAGGGAGGTCTAACTATGGCTACACCTTC
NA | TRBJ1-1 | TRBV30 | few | CAWREGGLTEAFF | TGTGCCTGGAGGGAAGGAGGACTCACTGAAGCTTTCTTT